What follows are 9 T cell receptor beta chains derived from one specimen sequenced in a study of response to subunit inactivated influenza vaccine. TCRdb analysed the RT-PCR reads with MiXCR anew, one entry per CDR3 protein. The profile covers hundreds of thousands of distinct CDR3 sequences, with around 20% appearing a single time and 10% taken by the ten largest. Sequencing was performed on PBMCs from blood, taken approximately 20 months after vaccination. Every receptor here comes from a man between 45 and 75 years old who received an inactivated influenza vaccine.

This clonotype has more than one count but fewer than ten. The J gene is TRBJ2-2, the V gene TRBV7-9, with D possibly called TRBD1 or TRBD2 (5 bases each). CDR3 length: 16 residues. Per germline, CDR1 SEHNR and CDR2 FQNEAQ (reference sequence). Deletions cut 0 bases from V and 5 bases from J, with 13 bases between. The CDR3 bases are TGTGCCAGCAGCTTAGCGCTGTGGGGACCTACCGGGGAGCTGTTTTTT. Its protein product is CASSLALWGPTGELFF.

V and J are TRBV7-2 and TRBJ1-2, with TRBD1 matching over 8 bases. Germline V gene sequence: CDR1 SGHTA, CDR2 FQGNSA. This CDR3 spans 17 amino acids. The J segment lost 8 bases and the V segment lost 5 bases, leaving 19 bases of the junction unmatched. CDR3 in DNA: TGTGCCAGCAGCCCACTACTGAGGACAGGGAAGCGAGAAGGCTACACCTTC. Its protein is CASSPLLRTGKREGYTF.

The V and J genes are TRBV20-1 and TRBJ2-7; a weak D match, TRBD1 (5 bases). The CDR3 loop spans 9 amino acids. CDR1 is DFQATT and CDR2 is SNEGSKA in the germline V gene (reference sequence). The CDR3: CRTDYEQYF. The CDR3 bases are TGCAGGACAGATTACGAGCAGTACTTC.

This clonotype was found many times. CDR3 protein: CASSDNPTTTNEKLFF. CDR3 nucleotide sequence: TGTGCCAGCAGCGACAACCCCACGACAACTAATGAAAAACTGTTTTTT. V usage is TRBV9 and J usage is TRBJ1-4, with unresolved D. Germline CDR1 reads SGDLS; CDR2 reads YYNGEE. V was shortened by 3 bases and J by 0 bases, with 12 bases between the two germline ends. CDR3 length equals 16 residues.

The V and J genes are TRBV7-9 and TRBJ1-2; possible D gene TRBD1, 5 bases. The germline V gene encodes CDR1 SEHNR and CDR2 FQNEAQ (reference sequence). V lost 5 bases and J 3 bases, leaving 16 bases between the germline ends. This CDR3 has 15 residues. Here the CDR3 DNA reads TGTGCCAGCAGCCTCAGACAGACCCATGACTATGGCTACACCTTC. Translated, it gives CASSLRQTHDYGYTF.

This clonotype showed up just a few times. V gene TRBV6-5 combines with J gene TRBJ2-2, with TRBD2 as a possible D gene (5 bases). V lost 2 bases and J lost 4, with 14 bases in between. This CDR3 is 16 amino acids long. Germline CDR1 is MNHEY and CDR2 is SVGAGI. The CDR3: CASSYGKARGTGELFF. CDR3 nucleotides: TGTGCCAGCAGTTACGGGAAGGCCCGGGGCACCGGGGAGCTGTTTTTT.

CDR3 coding DNA: TGTGCCAGCAGCCAAGATTCCCAAACTGGTCAGCCCCAGCATTTT. It encodes CASSQDSQTGQPQHF. The rearrangement links TRBV4-2 to TRBJ1-5; D ambiguous. This CDR3 has 15 residues. Germline loops: CDR1 LGHNA, CDR2 YNFKEQ. The V and J ends lost 0 bases and 6 bases respectively, with 12 bases between them.

V is TRBV11-2 and J is TRBJ2-5; D ambiguous. Germline V lookup: CDR1 SGHAT, CDR2 FQNNGV. Trimming took off 5 bases at V and 2 bases at J, with 9 bases between the two ends. The CDR3 spans 13 residues. The CDR3 here is CASSASFQETQYF. Here the CDR3 DNA reads TGTGCCAGCAGCGCGAGCTTTCAAGAGACCCAGTACTTC.

Many counts were recorded for this clonotype. V usage is TRBV6-1 and J usage is TRBJ1-2, with D possibly TRBD1 on 5 matching bases. V shed 3 bases and J shed 3 bases, with 20 bases lying between them. Germline CDR1 is MNHNS and CDR2 is SASEGT. The CDR3 consists of 17 residues. The CDR3 spells CASSDQGMARAYYGYTF. CDR3 nucleotide sequence: TGTGCCAGCAGTGACCAGGGCATGGCAAGGGCCTACTATGGCTACACCTTC.